The 17 T cell receptor beta chains presented below share a single source sample, sequenced in a study of T cells in Graves' hyperthyroidism and ophthalmopathy. Researchers took RNA transcripts and amplified the TCR beta CDR3 regions from them. A set of HTBI primers served as the primers for a first-round RT-PCR of the TCR CDR3. In TCRdb, the multiplex PCR reads were re-called with MiXCR into one record per CDR3 protein. The sample has 300,000 or so distinct CDR3 sequences; 16% are singletons. The sample was blood. These receptors came from a man aged 25-40 years with Graves' hyperthyroidism.

This clonotype was counted at least ten times. V gene TRBV28 combines with J gene TRBJ2-7; 7 bases match TRBD1. V gave up 6 bases and J gave up 12 bases; unmatched junction bases: 17. The CDR3 extends over 14 amino acids. The germline V gene encodes CDR1 MDHEN and CDR2 SYDVKM. The CDR3 coding sequence is TGTGCCAGCAGCATCACGGGACAGACTCCCCGTCCGTACTTC. Amino acid sequence: CASSITGQTPRPYF. The whole variable domain, remainder taken from reference TRBV28 and TRBJ2-7, is DVKVTQSSRYLVKRTGEKVFLECVQDMDHENMFWYRQDPGLGLRLIYFSYDVKMKEKGDIPEGYSVSREKKERFSLILESASTNQTSMYLCASSITGQTPRPYFGPGTRLTVT.

The table lists this clonotype with many counts. The V call is TRBV20-1, the J call TRBJ2-7; D unresolved. Trimming shortened V by 3 bases and J by 0 bases, and 12 bases separated the two germline ends. This CDR3 contains 14 residues. Per the germline V gene, CDR1 is DFQATT and CDR2 is SNEGSKA (reference sequence). The CDR3 DNA is TGCAGTGCTAGTGTCCGGCGGAGCTCCTACGAGCAGTACTTC. It is translated as CSASVRRSSYEQYF.

There are many counts of this clonotype. The chain recombines TRBV7-9 with TRBJ2-1; D perhaps matches TRBD2 (6 bases). In germline, CDR1 is SEHNR, CDR2 FQNEAQ (reference sequence). The CDR3 covers 14 residues. The V and J ends lost 3 bases and 5 bases respectively, with 11 bases between them. CDR3 loop: CASSFPGLHNEQFF. The CDR3 DNA follows: TGTGCCAGCAGCTTCCCCGGACTACACAATGAGCAGTTCTTC.

This clonotype occurred many times. In nucleotides, the CDR3 is TGTGCCAGCAGTACCCCTGACGGGTGGGGGGAGCTGTTTTTT. Translating it yields CASSTPDGWGELFF. The gene calls are TRBV2 and TRBJ2-2; D is uncertain. The V end lost 5 bases, the J end lost 8 bases, and 15 bases lay between the germline ends. The CDR3 is 14 residues long. Looked up from germline, CDR1 is SNHLY and CDR2 is FYNNEI.

This clonotype was observed a few times. This sequence joins TRBV29-1 and TRBJ2-2; tentatively, D is TRBD2 (5 bases). The CDR3 runs to 14 residues. Trimming took 7 bases from V and 0 from J, leaving 12 bases between them. Per germline, CDR1 SQVTM and CDR2 ANQGSEA. This CDR3 reads CSALAIANTGELFF. The CDR3 nucleotides read TGCAGCGCCCTAGCAATCGCGAACACCGGGGAGCTGTTTTTT.

V usage is TRBV9 and J usage is TRBJ2-1, with 11 bases identical to TRBD1. Trimming cost V 1 base and J 6 bases; bases outside gene matches: 3. The germline V gene encodes CDR1 SGDLS and CDR2 YYNGEE. This CDR3 comprises 15 residues. The CDR3 loop reads CASSVRDRGFNEQFF. CDR3 DNA sequence: TGTGCCAGCAGCGTACGGGACAGGGGGTTCAATGAGCAGTTCTTC.

This clonotype appeared many times. This chain joins TRBV28 and TRBJ1-4, with unresolved D. Germline values: CDR1 MDHEN, CDR2 SYDVKM. CDR3 length equals 12 residues. Trimming cost V 7 bases and J 5 bases, with 8 bases left between them. The CDR3 protein is CASTTGNEKLFF. DNA for the CDR3: TGTGCCAGCACGACGGGGAATGAAAAACTGTTTTTT.

There are many counts of this clonotype. The V and J genes are TRBV28 and TRBJ1-1; D gene ambiguous. The V gene's germline CDR1 is MDHEN and CDR2 SYDVKM. Trimming took 8 bases from V and 1 from J, leaving 11 bases between them. CDR3 length equals 13 residues. The CDR3, as DNA: TGTGCCAGCCGTCGTTCAGGGAACACTGAAGCTTTCTTT. Residues: CASRRSGNTEAFF.

This clonotype was observed a few times. This sequence joins TRBV4-1 and TRBJ2-3; D is undetermined. CDR3 length: 16 residues. V was cut by 2 bases and J by 0 bases, with 12 bases left in between. Germline CDR1 is MGHRA and CDR2 is YSYEKL. The CDR3 nucleotides are TGCGCCAGCAGCCAATTTTGGGGAACTAGCACAGATACGCAGTATTTT. Amino acid sequence: CASSQFWGTSTDTQYF.

This clonotype was recorded a few times. The CDR3 sequence is CASSFDTHYEQYF. DNA for the CDR3: TGTGCCAGCAGCTTTGATACTCACTACGAGCAGTACTTC. The rearrangement links TRBV7-3 to TRBJ2-7; D uncertain. Germline V lookup: CDR1 SGHTA, CDR2 FQGTGA. Trimming took 3 bases from V and 3 from J, leaving 9 bases between them. The length of the CDR3 is 13 residues.

V is TRBV2 and J is TRBJ2-7; a possible D gene is TRBD2 (5 bases). The V end was cut by 6 bases, the J end by 3 bases, with 12 bases between. The CDR3 has 13 residues. The germline CDR1 and CDR2 sequences are SNHLY and FYNNEI. The CDR3 sequence: CASRSDYYYEQYF. For the CDR3, the DNA is TGTGCCAGCAGGAGCGACTATTACTACGAGCAGTACTTC.

This clonotype was counted at least ten times. The CDR3 DNA reads TGCGCCAGCAGCTTGAGAACTAGCGGGACCAGCTCCTACAATGAGCAGTTCTTC. Translation: CASSLRTSGTSSYNEQFF. This chain links TRBV5-1 with TRBJ2-1; the match to TRBD2 covers 10 bases. The length of the CDR3 is 18 residues. The V segment lost 1 base and the J segment 0 bases; nucleotides outside the gene matches: 7. CDR1 and CDR2 from the germline V gene are SGHRS and YFSETQ.

DNA of the CDR3: TGTGCCAGCAGCTTGGAGCAGGCAACTAATGAAAAACTGTTTTTT. The encoded protein is CASSLEQATNEKLFF. The chain links TRBV5-8 to TRBJ1-4; D not resolved. CDR1 SGHTS and CDR2 YDEGEE come from the germline V gene. V dropped 0 bases and J dropped 0 bases, with 6 bases sitting between them. The CDR3 length is 15 residues.

This clonotype was counted many times. The chain recombines TRBV28 with TRBJ2-7, with D perhaps matching TRBD1 (5 bases). CDR1 is MDHEN and CDR2 is SYDVKM in the germline V gene. V dropped 7 bases and J dropped 6 bases, with 16 bases sitting between them. The CDR3 covers 13 residues. The DNA for the CDR3 is TGTGCCAGCACCCCAACAATACAGGCCGAGCAGTACTTC. It is translated as CASTPTIQAEQYF.

This clonotype was counted at least ten times. The chain has TRBV10-3 and TRBJ2-1, with 7 positions matching TRBD2. Germline V CDR1 and CDR2: ENHRY, SYGVKD. The V gene end was trimmed by 11 bases and the J gene end by 4 bases; junction bases not matched to a gene: 23. The CDR3 contains 18 residues. CDR3 nucleotides: TGTGCCTCACGAACAGGAGGAGGGGACTACACCATTTACAATGAGCAGTTCTTC. Translation gives CASRTGGGDYTIYNEQFF.

This clonotype was counted a few times. CDR3 amino acids: CASGDYEQYF. CDR3 coding DNA: TGTGCCAGTGGGGACTACGAGCAGTACTTC. The chain links TRBV2 to TRBJ2-7, with D unclear. With 9 bases removed from V and 3 bases from J, the gap between germline ends came to 6 bases. Germline lookup yields CDR1 SNHLY and CDR2 FYNNEI. This CDR3 has 10 residues.

This clonotype has a handful of counts. V gene TRBV19 combines with J gene TRBJ1-1; D perhaps matches TRBD1 (5 bases). The CDR3 has 15 amino acids. The V end was cut by 1 base, the J end by 7 bases, with 16 bases between. CDR1 is LNHDA and CDR2 is SQIVND in the germline V gene (reference sequence). This CDR3 is CASSIAGRSLDEAFF. As DNA, the CDR3 is TGTGCCAGTAGTATAGCGGGACGGTCTTTAGATGAAGCTTTCTTT.